The 32 T cell receptor beta chains below all came from one sample that was sequenced in a study of control samples from healthy donors and cancer patients. The repertoire was sequenced with immunoSEQ multiplex PCR; TCRdb's copy has only in-frame clones and lacks some. This repertoire shows approximately 86,000 clones, 70% to 90% found once; its top ten account for approximately 2.1%. Sequencing was performed on blood. The receptors originated from a woman aged 40 to 49 in good health.

This rearrangement joins TRBV7-2 to TRBJ2-3, with 8 bases aligning to TRBD2. The V gene's germline CDR1 is SGHTA and CDR2 FQGNSA. The CDR3 extends over 14 amino acids. V lost 6 bases to trimming and J lost 4 bases; unmatched junction nucleotides: 6. The CDR3 protein is CASSPGLGPDTQYF. The DNA of the CDR3 is TGTGCCAGCAGTCCGGGACTAGGCCCAGATACGCAGTATTTT.

Points on this clone: Other DNA sequences in the same sample also yield this CDR3. The chain is built from TRBV12-3 or TRBV12-4 and TRBJ1-2; the D is unclear. Trimming took 1 base from V and 5 from J, leaving 8 bases between them. This CDR3 spans 13 amino acids. CDR3 coding DNA: TGTGCCAGCAGTTTAGTCGGGGATTATGGCTACACCTTC. It is translated as CASSLVGDYGYTF.

This clone was seen once. The CDR3 DNA reads as TGTGCCAGCAGCTTAGGACCGTCCGTGAATGAAAAACTGTTTTTT. Translated: CASSLGPSVNEKLFF. This chain connects TRBV7-2 to TRBJ1-4, with D unresolved. Trimming took off 1 base at V and 5 bases at J, with 11 bases between the two ends. The CDR3 is 15 amino acids. The germline V gene encodes CDR1 SGHTA and CDR2 FQGNSA. The variable domain in full, completed from reference TRBV7-2 and TRBJ1-4, reads GAGVSQSPSNKVTEKGKDVELRCDPISGHTALYWYRQSLGQGLEFLIYFQGNSAPDKSGLPSDRFSAERTGGSVSTLTIQRTQQEDSAVYLCASSLGPSVNEKLFFGSGTQLSVL.

The CDR3 coding sequence is TGTGCCAGCAGCCAAGGGATGGGACAGGGGCGATCCGAGCAGTACTTC. Its protein is CASSQGMGQGRSEQYF. The J gene is TRBJ2-7, the V gene TRBV3-1 (or the pseudogene TRBV3-2), with TRBD1 matching over 10 bases. V trimming: 1 base; J trimming: 6 bases; junction bases outside the gene matches: 9. The CDR3 is 16 amino acids. Germline V gene data show CDR1 as LGHDT and CDR2 as YNNKEL (reference sequence).

J is TRBJ1-2 and V is TRBV7-9; weak D call: TRBD1 (6 bases). The germline V gene encodes CDR1 SEHNR and CDR2 FQNEAQ (reference sequence). There are 15 residues in the CDR3. The V end was cut by 4 bases, the J end by 7 bases, with 19 bases between. CDR3 amino acids: CASSSPEAGERGYTF. The CDR3 bases are TGTGCCAGCAGCTCTCCGGAGGCAGGGGAACGTGGCTACACCTTC.

J is TRBJ2-7 and V is TRBV7-9, with 11 positions matching TRBD2. Trimming removed 6 bases from V and 0 bases from J; junction bases left unmatched: 4. This CDR3 region has 15 residues. CDR1 SEHNR and CDR2 FQNEAQ come from the germline V gene (reference sequence). CDR3 nucleotide sequence: TGTGCCAGCAGGCCGACTAGCGGGGCCTCCTACGAGCAGTACTTC. Its protein product is CASRPTSGASYEQYF. The full variable domain, with the rest looked up from reference TRBV7-9 and TRBJ2-7, is DTGVSQNPRHKITKRGQNVTFRCDPISEHNRLYWYRQTLGQGPEFLTYFQNEAQLEKSRLLSDRFSAERPKGSFSTLEIQRTEQGDSAMYLCASRPTSGASYEQYFGPGTRLTVT.

There are a few counts of this clone. The V call is TRBV23-1, the J call TRBJ2-7; TRBD2 is a possible D gene (6 bases). TRBV23-1 is noted as an ORF with a role that remains uncertain. The CDR3 runs to 17 residues. Trimming removed 4 bases at V and 3 bases at J, with 22 bases between. The DNA for the CDR3 is TGCGCCAGCAGTCCACGACGGGAGCCTCAGGGTGACTACGAGCAGTACTTC. As protein: CASSPRREPQGDYEQYF.

The chain joins TRBV29-1 to TRBJ2-3, with TRBD2 matching 12 bases. This CDR3 comprises 16 residues. The trim removed 6 bases at V and 1 base at J, leaving 8 bases unmatched. Germline V gene data show CDR1 as SQVTM and CDR2 as ANQGSEA. The CDR3 bases are TGCAGCGTCGCTCTAGGGACTAGCGGGCGCACAGATACGCAGTATTTT. This sequence encodes CSVALGTSGRTDTQYF.

V gene TRBV29-1 combines with J gene TRBJ2-3; 10 bases are shared with TRBD1. V was pared by 7 bases and J by 4 bases, with 11 bases of the junction left unmatched. The germline V gene encodes CDR1 SQVTM and CDR2 ANQGSEA. The CDR3 is made up of 15 amino acids. DNA for the CDR3: TGCAGCGGACGAGCCGGGACAGGGGATTCAGATACGCAGTATTTT. Encoded protein: CSGRAGTGDSDTQYF.

This clone was detected once. The rearrangement joins TRBV7-2 to TRBJ2-2; 10 bases map to TRBD2. The germline gives CDR1 SGHTA, CDR2 FQGNSA. V dropped 5 bases and J dropped 4; count of bases not matched to a gene: 4. The CDR3 spans 15 residues. The CDR3 is CASSPSGGGTGELFF. CDR3 coding DNA: TGTGCCAGCAGCCCCAGCGGGGGGGGCACCGGGGAGCTGTTTTTT.

The rearrangement links TRBV29-1 to TRBJ1-1; the D is unclear. The CDR3 has 11 residues. From germline, CDR1 is SQVTM and CDR2 ANQGSEA. Between the trimmed V and J ends, which lost 7 bases and 1 base, there was a span of 7 bases. The CDR3 loop is CSASQNTEAFF. The CDR3 bases are TGCAGCGCCTCGCAGAACACTGAAGCTTTCTTT.

This rearrangement joins TRBV5-8 to TRBJ2-7; the match to TRBD1 covers 7 bases. Germline CDR1 and CDR2: SGHTS and YDEGEE. The J segment lost 3 bases and the V segment lost 1 base, leaving 1 base of the junction unmatched. CDR3 length equals 13 residues. The CDR3 is CASSLPGGYEQYF. CDR3 in DNA: TGTGCCAGCAGCTTGCCAGGGGGCTACGAGCAGTACTTC.

This clone has more than one count but fewer than ten. This rearrangement joins TRBV27 to TRBJ2-1, with 11 nucleotides matching TRBD2. Germline CDR1 is MNHEY and CDR2 is SMNVEV (reference sequence). The V segment lost 6 bases and the J segment 4 bases; nucleotides outside the gene matches: 5. CDR3 length: 15 residues. This CDR3 reads CASSEIAGGYNEQFF. The CDR3 nucleotides are TGTGCCAGCAGCGAAATAGCGGGGGGGTACAATGAGCAGTTCTTC.

The rearrangement uses TRBV7-3 and TRBJ1-1; D may be TRBD1 (6 bases). The CDR3 covers 15 residues. Germline lookup yields CDR1 SGHTA and CDR2 FQGTGA. V dropped 5 bases and J dropped 4 bases, with 17 bases sitting between them. The CDR3 DNA reads as TGTGCCAGCAGCACAGAGGGGGTCCGGGTCACTGAAGCTTTCTTT. The encoded protein is CASSTEGVRVTEAFF.

CDR3: CASSGGGWTEAFF. CDR3 bases: TGTGCCAGCAGCGGTGGGGGTTGGACTGAAGCTTTCTTT. This chain connects TRBV9 to TRBJ1-1; a possible D gene is TRBD1 (5 bases). The CDR3 consists of 13 residues. Germline loops: CDR1 SGDLS, CDR2 YYNGEE. Trimming left V 3 bases short and J 5 bases short, with 11 bases between.

The chain is built from TRBV4-3 and TRBJ1-4; D uncertain. Germline CDR1 and CDR2: LGHNA and YSLEER. The germline V and J ends were trimmed by 1 base and 4 bases, with 10 bases remaining between them. The CDR3 runs to 15 residues. The CDR3 region is CASSQAGGNNEKLFF. CDR3 DNA: TGCGCCAGCAGCCAAGCAGGTGGGAATAATGAAAAACTGTTTTTT.

The gene calls are TRBV4-1 and TRBJ1-3, with D uncertain. Between the trimmed V and J ends, which lost 5 bases and 0 bases, there was a span of 8 bases. From germline, CDR1 is MGHRA and CDR2 YSYEKL. The CDR3 covers 14 residues. In nucleotides, the CDR3 is TGCGCCAGCAGCTCCCCAGGCTCTGGAAACACCATATATTTT. This translates into CASSSPGSGNTIYF.

This clone has a single count. The V call is TRBV7-9, the J call TRBJ2-1; D is undetermined. V was clipped by 5 bases and J by 6 bases, with 14 bases between them. The CDR3 consists of 14 residues. Germline loops: CDR1 SEHNR, CDR2 FQNEAQ (reference sequence). CDR3 nucleotides: TGTGCCAGCAGCGAAGCCGGGCTGGGCAATGAGCAGTTCTTC. Its translation is CASSEAGLGNEQFF. Filled out from reference TRBV7-9 and TRBJ2-1, the complete variable domain reads DTGVSQNPRHKITKRGQNVTFRCDPISEHNRLYWYRQTLGQGPEFLTYFQNEAQLEKSRLLSDRFSAERPKGSFSTLEIQRTEQGDSAMYLCASSEAGLGNEQFFGPGTRLTVL.

The CDR3 loop is CASGEDSPKYNEKLFF. CDR3 coding DNA: TGTGCCAGCGGAGAGGACAGTCCAAAGTATAATGAAAAACTGTTTTTT. V gene TRBV2 combines with J gene TRBJ1-4, with D possibly TRBD1 on 6 matching bases. Germline lookup yields CDR1 SNHLY and CDR2 FYNNEI. Trimming pared 8 bases from V and 4 bases from J, leaving 20 bases between. This CDR3 region has 16 residues.

The rearrangement links TRBV30 to TRBJ1-1, with 10 bases matching TRBD1. Germline V gene data show CDR1 as GTSNPN and CDR2 as SVGIG (reference sequence). J lost 3 bases, V lost 1 base, and 11 bases had no gene match. The CDR3 has 17 amino acids. The CDR3 DNA reads TGTGCCTGGAGTGGCCTTCATTGGGACAGGGGTCACACTGAAGCTTTCTTT. It is translated as CAWSGLHWDRGHTEAFF.

This clone has more than one count but fewer than ten. The genes are TRBV11-3 and TRBJ2-7; weak D call: TRBD1 (6 bases). CDR1 SGHNT and CDR2 YENEEA come from the germline V gene. Trimming shortened V by 6 bases and J by 3 bases, and 15 bases separated the two germline ends. The CDR3 covers 14 residues. The CDR3 DNA reads as TGTGCCAGCAGTAGTATTTTAGGGGGCTACGAGCAGTACTTC. Translated: CASSSILGGYEQYF.

J is TRBJ1-1 and V is TRBV11-3; D unresolved. Trimming took 4 bases from V and 10 from J, leaving 13 bases between them. The CDR3 sequence is 12 residues long. Germline values: CDR1 SGHNT, CDR2 YENEEA. The DNA of the CDR3 is TGTGCCAGCAGCTCCCTCGAGTTCGTAGCTTTCTTT. This sequence encodes CASSSLEFVAFF.

The chain has TRBV7-3 and TRBJ2-2; 8 bases line up with TRBD1. CDR1 is SGHTA, CDR2 FQGTGA, per germline. Trimming at V came to 5 bases and at J to 10 bases, leaving 12 bases not matched to a gene. This CDR3 has 15 residues. This chain's CDR3 is CASSPYPRGPEELFF. The CDR3 DNA sequence: TGTGCCAGCAGCCCCTATCCCAGGGGGCCGGAGGAGCTGTTTTTT. The whole variable domain, filled in from reference TRBV7-3 and TRBJ2-2, reads GAGVSQTPSNKVTEKGKYVELRCDPISGHTALYWYRQSLGQGPEFLIYFQGTGAADDSGLPNDRFFAVRPEGSVSTLKIQRTERGDSAVYLCASSPYPRGPEELFFGEGSRLTVL.

This chain joins TRBV11-1 and TRBJ2-3; the D gene is possibly TRBD1 (5 bases). The V gene's germline CDR1 is SGHAT and CDR2 FQDESV (reference sequence). The V and J ends lost 6 bases and 6 bases respectively, with 16 bases between them. This CDR3 comprises 14 residues. The CDR3 here is CASSNQGLRDTQYF. DNA for the CDR3: TGTGCCAGCAGTAACCAGGGCCTAAGGGATACGCAGTATTTT.

The chain couples TRBV6-1 to TRBJ2-1; the D gene is possibly TRBD2 (5 bases). This CDR3 region has 15 residues. CDR1 is MNHNS and CDR2 is SASEGT in the germline V gene. V was pared by 0 bases and J by 1 base, with 7 bases between. The CDR3 region has the DNA TGTGCCAGCAGTGAAGCGCTAGCTTCCTACAATGAGCAGTTCTTC. As protein: CASSEALASYNEQFF.

This chain uses TRBV7-2 with TRBJ1-2, with a possible D match to TRBD1 (5 bases). The CDR3 sequence is 15 residues long. V was cut by 1 base and J by 7 bases, with 16 bases left in between. The V gene's germline CDR1 is SGHTA and CDR2 FQGNSA. The DNA for the CDR3 is TGTGCCAGCAGCTTAGTGCTGCAGGCTAGGGGTGGCTACACCTTC. Amino acids: CASSLVLQARGGYTF.

In its sample, this clone was seen a few times. The J gene is TRBJ1-2, the V gene TRBV30; D is perhaps TRBD1 (6 bases). V lost 0 bases, J lost 7 bases, and 12 bases lay in between. The germline V gene has CDR1 GTSNPN and CDR2 SVGIG (reference sequence). This CDR3 region has 13 residues. DNA of the CDR3: TGTGCCTGGAGTGTACCAGGGGCTGGTGGCTACACCTTC. Translating gives CAWSVPGAGGYTF.

The V and J genes are TRBV5-1 and TRBJ1-1, with a tentative D call TRBD1 (6 bases). CDR1 is SGHRS and CDR2 is YFSETQ in the germline V gene. The CDR3 consists of 14 residues. With 7 bases removed from V and 0 bases from J, the gap between germline ends came to 13 bases. The CDR3 nucleotides read TGCGCCAGCTCGGGGGCCTACATGAACACTGAAGCTTTCTTT. Translated, it gives CASSGAYMNTEAFF.

The genes are TRBV30 and TRBJ2-3, with 9 bases matching TRBD2. The ends lost 2 bases at V and 2 bases at J; junction bases unmatched: 8. The CDR3 has 16 residues. In germline, CDR1 is GTSNPN, CDR2 SVGIG (reference sequence). CDR3 loop: CAWSLLRTSATDTQYF. CDR3 DNA: TGTGCCTGGAGTCTTTTGCGGACTAGCGCCACAGATACGCAGTATTTT.

The chain carries TRBV5-6 and TRBJ2-1; D is perhaps TRBD2 (7 bases). CDR1 is SGHDT, CDR2 YYEEEE, per germline. V gave up 4 bases and J gave up 5 bases, with 16 bases separating them. This CDR3 comprises 15 residues. CDR3 sequence: CASSGAGAGDNEQFF. The CDR3 DNA reads TGTGCCAGCAGCGGCGCGGGGGCCGGGGACAATGAGCAGTTCTTC.

This rearrangement joins TRBV2 to TRBJ2-2, with D maybe TRBD2 (6 bases). The CDR3 extends over 17 amino acids. V was clipped by 7 bases and J by 4 bases, with 22 bases between them. The germline CDR1 and CDR2 sequences are SNHLY and FYNNEI. The CDR3 DNA follows: TGTGCCAGCACCGAAGCCCATGTGGGGGGTGGCACCGGGGAGCTGTTTTTT. This translates into CASTEAHVGGGTGELFF.

The CDR3 region has the DNA TGCGCCAGCAGCCAAGGTTGGGCGGGTTCCTACGAGCAGTACTTC. Its translation: CASSQGWAGSYEQYF. The chain has TRBV4-3 and TRBJ2-7; a possible D gene is TRBD2 (5 bases). The CDR3 consists of 15 residues. The germline CDR1 and CDR2 sequences are LGHNA and YSLEER. V was cut by 1 base and J by 1 base, with 11 bases left in between.